Each of the 31 T cell receptor beta chains below was sequenced from the same sample in a study of cytomegalovirus exposure and HLA in healthy donors. The PCR used 60 Vbeta and 13 Jbeta primers. Clones were read by immunoSEQ multiplex PCR, and TCRdb kept only the in-frame ones, dropping some. The sample shows about 150,000 clones, approximately 80% of them seen only once. Sequencing was done on a sample of PBMCs. All receptors come from a woman between 40 and 50 years old in good health and CMV-seronegative.

For this clone: An end of the junction differs from the germline gene, which may be a read error. The chain couples TRBV6-5 to TRBJ2-6, with TRBD1 as a possible D gene (5 bases). The CDR3 runs 16 residues. The germline CDR1 and CDR2 sequences are MNHEY and SVGAGI. CDR3 sequence reads: CASRYKLYSGANGLTF. The CDR3 region has the DNA TGTGCCAGCAGGTACAAACTTTACTCTGGGGCCAACGGCCTGACTTTC.

This chain uses TRBV28 with TRBJ1-5, with 10 bases identical to TRBD1. Per germline, CDR1 MDHEN and CDR2 SYDVKM. The ends lost 8 bases at V and 5 bases at J; junction bases unmatched: 18. CDR3 length: 18 amino acids. The CDR3 sequence is CASGPGDRGIGWDQPQHF. The CDR3 nucleotides are TGTGCCAGCGGACCGGGGGACAGGGGAATAGGCTGGGATCAGCCCCAGCATTTT.

This rearrangement joins TRBV28 to TRBJ2-4; D perhaps matches TRBD2 (6 bases). Per germline, CDR1 MDHEN and CDR2 SYDVKM. Trimming took off 5 bases at V and 8 bases at J, with 16 bases between the two ends. This CDR3 has 14 amino acids. This chain's CDR3 is CASSRIVTGDIQYF. The CDR3 DNA follows: TGTGCCAGCAGTAGGATCGTGACGGGGGACATTCAGTACTTC.

The rearrangement links TRBV9 to TRBJ2-3; 11 bases match TRBD2. The CDR3 sequence is 15 residues long. Germline V gene lookup returns CDR1 SGDLS and CDR2 YYNGEE. The junction had 5 bases not matched to a gene; V was cut back by 3 bases and J by 5 bases. The CDR3 reads CASSGSGGAGDTQYF. The CDR3 region has the DNA TGTGCCAGCAGCGGTAGCGGGGGGGCTGGAGATACGCAGTATTTT.

The gene calls are TRBV28 and TRBJ2-2; 11 bases match TRBD1. Trimming took 4 bases from V and 8 from J; bases not matched to a gene: 6. The CDR3 is made up of 15 amino acids. The V gene's germline CDR1 is MDHEN and CDR2 SYDVKM. The CDR3: CASSWGTGGSGELFF. CDR3 DNA: TGTGCCAGCAGTTGGGGGACAGGGGGTTCTGGGGAGCTGTTTTTT.

The genes are TRBV4-1 and TRBJ1-1; D ambiguous. CDR1 and CDR2 from the germline V gene are MGHRA and YSYEKL. With 0 bases removed from V and 4 bases from J, the gap between germline ends came to 12 bases. The CDR3 sequence is 15 residues long. The CDR3 DNA is TGCGCCAGCAGCCAAGAAGAGGGCAGCCCCACTGAAGCTTTCTTT. It yields the protein CASSQEEGSPTEAFF.

The chain combines TRBV4-3 with TRBJ1-1; possible D gene TRBD1, 6 bases. This CDR3 spans 15 amino acids. Looked up from germline, CDR1 is LGHNA and CDR2 is YSLEER. Trimming removed 0 bases at V and 1 base at J, with 9 bases between. The CDR3 sequence is CASSQEPGENTEAFF. The CDR3 nucleotides are TGCGCCAGCAGCCAAGAGCCAGGGGAGAACACTGAAGCTTTCTTT.

This rearrangement joins TRBV5-1 to TRBJ1-1; D is possibly TRBD1 (6 bases). This CDR3 has 15 amino acids. Germline V gives CDR1 SGHRS, CDR2 YFSETQ. Trimming cost V 4 bases and J 0 bases, with 13 bases left between them. CDR3 sequence (DNA): TGCGCCAGCAGCCCCGGACAGCCTCTGAACACTGAAGCTTTCTTT. Encoded protein: CASSPGQPLNTEAFF. Full variable domain (outside the CDR3, taken from reference TRBV5-1 and TRBJ1-1): KAGVTQTPRYLIKTRGQQVTLSCSPISGHRSVSWYQQTPGQGLQFLFEYFSETQRNKGNFPGRFSGRQFSNSRSEMNVSTLELGDSALYLCASSPGQPLNTEAFFGQGTRLTVV.

The rearrangement uses TRBV5-1 and TRBJ2-1, with TRBD2 matching over 7 bases. This CDR3 has 15 amino acids. The J segment lost 0 bases and the V segment lost 2 bases, leaving 2 bases of the junction unmatched. Germline V CDR1 and CDR2: SGHRS, YFSETQ. The CDR3 nucleotides are TGCGCCAGCAGCTTCAGCGGGGACTCCTACAATGAGCAGTTCTTC. Its protein product is CASSFSGDSYNEQFF.

The rearrangement joins TRBV5-4 to TRBJ1-2; 12 bases line up with TRBD1. V was pared by 4 bases and J by 8 bases, with 15 bases of the junction left unmatched. The CDR3 is 17 residues long. Per the germline V gene, CDR1 is SGHNT and CDR2 is YYREEE (reference sequence). The CDR3 region is CASSRGTGGALGEGYTF. The CDR3 DNA follows: TGTGCCAGCAGCCGAGGGACAGGGGGCGCCCTAGGGGAGGGCTACACCTTC.

V gene TRBV5-8 combines with J gene TRBJ1-2; D possibly corresponds to TRBD1 (6 bases). Germline CDR1 and CDR2: SGHTS and YDEGEE. V gave up 5 bases and J gave up 5 bases, with 10 bases separating them. This CDR3 has 12 amino acids. The CDR3 bases are TGTGCCAGCAGATATACAGGGTATGGCTACACCTTC. This encodes CASRYTGYGYTF.

The V call is TRBV18, the J call TRBJ2-3, with D perhaps TRBD1 (6 bases). V shed 2 bases and J shed 2 bases, with 8 bases lying between them. Per germline, CDR1 KGHSH and CDR2 LQKENI. The CDR3 runs 14 residues. This CDR3 reads CASSPGQNTDTQYF. CDR3 bases: TGTGCCAGCTCACCAGGACAGAACACAGATACGCAGTATTTT.

The V gene is TRBV7-9, the J gene TRBJ2-7; TRBD1 aligns across 7 bases. The ends lost 5 bases at V and 4 bases at J; junction bases unmatched: 8. Per the germline V gene, CDR1 is SEHNR and CDR2 is FQNEAQ (reference sequence). The CDR3 is 14 residues long. The CDR3 bases are TGTGCCAGCAGCGCAGGGGACAGATCATACGAGCAGTACTTC. This encodes CASSAGDRSYEQYF.

This clone was found once. The chain recombines TRBV5-6 with TRBJ2-7; D is uncertain. The V gene's germline CDR1 is SGHDT and CDR2 YYEEEE. Trimming took 4 bases from V and 2 from J, leaving 7 bases between them. The CDR3 length is 12 residues. This chain's CDR3 is CASSRDAYEQYF. CDR3 in DNA: TGTGCCAGCAGCCGCGATGCCTACGAGCAGTACTTC.

The chain employs TRBV2 and TRBJ1-1; weak D call: TRBD1 (5 bases). Per the germline V gene, CDR1 is SNHLY and CDR2 is FYNNEI. V was shortened by 11 bases and J by 6 bases, with 22 bases between the two germline ends. This CDR3 has 14 residues. In nucleotides, the CDR3 is TGTGCCGCCACGGGGGACCGACTGGGCGCTGAAGCTTTCTTT. Encoded protein: CAATGDRLGAEAFF.

V gene TRBV5-4 combines with J gene TRBJ1-2; a possible D gene is TRBD1 (5 bases). This CDR3 is built from 14 residues. The germline CDR1 and CDR2 sequences are SGHNT and YYREEE (reference sequence). Trimming took 4 bases from V and 1 from J, leaving 11 bases between them. CDR3: CASSNRGGNYGYTF. CDR3 nucleotides: TGTGCCAGCAGCAATCGGGGGGGTAACTATGGCTACACCTTC.

V gene TRBV5-6 combines with J gene TRBJ2-2; 11 bases line up with TRBD2. This CDR3 contains 19 residues. The germline V gene encodes CDR1 SGHDT and CDR2 YYEEEE. Trimming at V came to 3 bases and at J to 4 bases, leaving 14 bases not matched to a gene. For the CDR3, the DNA is TGTGCCAGCAGCTACGACAGAGCGGGGACTAGCGGAGCCACCGGGGAGCTGTTTTTT. It translates to CASSYDRAGTSGATGELFF. The complete variable domain, with remaining parts taken from reference TRBV5-6 and TRBJ2-2, reads DAGVTQSPTHLIKTRGQQVTLRCSPKSGHDTVSWYQQALGQGPQFIFQYYEEEERQRGNFPDRFSGHQFPNYSSELNVNALLLGDSALYLCASSYDRAGTSGATGELFFGEGSRLTVL.

To note about this clone: One junction end disagrees with the germline gene, perhaps due to a read error. This chain uses TRBV18 with TRBJ2-6; D might be TRBD1 (5 bases). The CDR3 has 14 residues. CDR1 is KGHSH and CDR2 is LQKENI in the germline V gene. CDR3 sequence: CASSEFTGANGLTF. Here the CDR3 DNA reads TGTGCCAGCTCAGAGTTCACTGGGGCCAACGGCCTGACTTTC.

There are a few counts of this clone. The chain combines TRBV4-3 with TRBJ1-1; a weak D match, TRBD1 (5 bases). This CDR3 region has 13 residues. CDR1 LGHNA and CDR2 YSLEER come from the germline V gene. Trimming removed 4 bases from V and 6 bases from J, with 12 bases in between. The CDR3: CASSPRVGAEAFF. In nucleotides, the CDR3 is TGCGCCAGCAGCCCCAGGGTAGGAGCTGAAGCTTTCTTT.

The chain employs TRBV11-2 and TRBJ2-1, with TRBD2 matching 8 bases. V gave up 6 bases and J gave up 4 bases; unmatched junction bases: 8. The CDR3 is 15 amino acids. CDR1 is SGHAT, CDR2 FQNNGV, per germline. CDR3 residues: CASSPRTSSYNEQFF. The CDR3 region has the DNA TGTGCCAGCAGTCCCCGGACTAGCAGTTACAATGAGCAGTTCTTC.

The chain joins TRBV28 to TRBJ2-1; 9 nucleotides line up with TRBD1. The ends lost 5 bases at V and 8 bases at J; junction bases unmatched: 7. This CDR3 comprises 14 residues. Per germline, CDR1 MDHEN and CDR2 SYDVKM. CDR3 bases: TGTGCCAGCAGTCCCTGGACAGGGGTCGATGAGCAGTTCTTC. This encodes CASSPWTGVDEQFF.

The rearrangement uses TRBV28 and TRBJ2-3, with unresolved D. The germline V gene encodes CDR1 MDHEN and CDR2 SYDVKM. The V and J ends lost 3 bases and 3 bases respectively, with 4 bases between them. The CDR3 contains 12 residues. CDR3 in amino acids: CASSFLTDTQYF. The CDR3 DNA reads as TGTGCCAGCAGTTTCTTAACAGATACGCAGTATTTT.

V and J are TRBV7-2 and TRBJ2-7; TRBD2 might be the D (5 bases). Germline assignment: CDR1 SGHTA and CDR2 FQGNSA. There are 14 residues in the CDR3. V gave up 5 bases and J gave up 1 base, with 12 bases separating them. The CDR3 sequence is CASSRTDWSYEQYF. CDR3 nucleotide sequence: TGTGCCAGCAGCCGAACGGACTGGTCCTACGAGCAGTACTTC.

The V gene is TRBV28, the J gene TRBJ1-1; possibly TRBD1 for D (5 bases). Germline CDR1 is MDHEN and CDR2 is SYDVKM. This CDR3 comprises 14 residues. V lost 4 bases and J lost 3, with 12 bases in between. The CDR3 sequence: CASSSSGGDTEAFF. The CDR3 DNA follows: TGTGCCAGCAGTTCCTCTGGGGGGGACACTGAAGCTTTCTTT.

V is TRBV27 and J is TRBJ2-7, with a tentative D call TRBD2 (6 bases). The V gene's germline CDR1 is MNHEY and CDR2 SMNVEV (reference sequence). V shed 2 bases and J shed 1 base, with 6 bases lying between them. This CDR3 is 13 amino acids long. Here the CDR3 reads CASSLAGSYEQYF. DNA of the CDR3: TGTGCCAGCAGTTTAGCGGGGTCCTACGAGCAGTACTTC.

The V call is TRBV7-2, the J call TRBJ2-3; 10 bases map to TRBD2. The CDR3 consists of 15 residues. Per the germline V gene, CDR1 is SGHTA and CDR2 is FQGNSA. J gave up 0 bases and V 5 bases, and 2 bases lay outside the gene matches. CDR3 in amino acids: CASSQTSGSTDTQYF. As DNA, the CDR3 is TGTGCCAGCAGCCAGACTAGCGGGAGCACAGATACGCAGTATTTT.

Worth noting for this clone: One junction end does not reproduce the germline sequence, and a read error may be involved. This chain connects TRBV7-6 to TRBJ1-6; D remains ambiguous. Germline V lookup: CDR1 SGHVS, CDR2 FNYEAQ. The length of the CDR3 is 14 residues. CDR3 nucleotides: TGTGCCAGCAGCTTGGCAGGACTCAATTCACCCTTCCACTTT. Residues: CASSLAGLNSPFHF. Full variable domain (outside the CDR3, taken from reference TRBV7-6 and TRBJ1-6): GAGVSQSPRYKVTKRGQDVALRCDPISGHVSLYWYRQALGQGPEFLTYFNYEAQQDKSGLPNDRFSAERPEGSISTLTIQRTEQRDSAMYRCASSLAGLNSPFHFGNGTRLTVT.

The V call is TRBV9, the J call TRBJ2-3, with 11 bases that match TRBD2. The germline CDR1 and CDR2 sequences are SGDLS and YYNGEE. J lost 5 bases, V lost 0 bases, and 5 bases had no gene match. CDR3 size: 16 residues. CDR3 sequence (DNA): TGTGCCAGCAGCGTAGGACTAGCGGGGTCCAGAGATACGCAGTATTTT. As protein: CASSVGLAGSRDTQYF.

The chain's CDR3 is CASSLGRGTDTQYF. CDR3 bases: TGTGCCAGCAGCTTAGGGCGGGGCACAGATACGCAGTATTTT. The chain combines TRBV7-2 with TRBJ2-3; perhaps TRBD2 as D (5 bases). Germline V gene sequence: CDR1 SGHTA, CDR2 FQGNSA. V was shortened by 1 base and J by 1 base, with 6 bases between the two germline ends. The CDR3 has 14 amino acids.

Written as DNA, the CDR3 is TGTGCCAGCAGTCGCCAGGGTAATGGCTACACCTTC. Translated: CASSRQGNGYTF. V gene TRBV2 combines with J gene TRBJ1-2, with D possibly matching TRBD1 (5 bases). Trimming removed 5 bases at V and 6 bases at J, with 10 bases between. The CDR3 spans 12 residues. CDR1 SNHLY and CDR2 FYNNEI come from the germline V gene.

This chain's CDR3 is CASSLIASGNGEQFF. The CDR3 nucleotides are TGTGCCAGCAGCTTGATCGCTAGCGGGAACGGTGAGCAGTTCTTC. The rearrangement links TRBV5-6 to TRBJ2-1; 9 bases align to TRBD2. The length of the CDR3 is 15 residues. With V trimmed by 1 base and J by 9 bases, 8 bases remained unmatched. Germline V gene data show CDR1 as SGHDT and CDR2 as YYEEEE.